This TCR beta chain came from a study of blood T cells in healthy people across ages. Findings and limits, study-wide: Long-lived donors carried more naive CD4+ cells and greater diversity than aged donors. TCR beta diversity correlated strongly with naive T cell percentage.

For this clonotype: As yet, its antigen is unknown.

Then a second PCR, running roughly 7 to 11 cycles, was carried out with a sample-barcoded 5' primer and a J-beta primer mix. CDR3-containing paired-end reads numbering at least 2.5 million came from each sample. One entry per CDR3 protein, called by TCRdb with MiXCR from the 5' RACE reads. The sample carries fewer than 1,000,000 distinct CDR3 sequences, about half recorded once. This CDR3 has 14 residues. CDR1 and CDR2 (germline): DFQATT, SNEGSKA (reference sequence). V dropped 1 base and J dropped 3 bases, with 12 bases sitting between them. The J gene is TRBJ1-1, the V gene TRBV20-1; maybe TRBD1 (5 bases). This TCR came from a man older than 75 in good health. Input material: blood. The chain's CDR3 is CSARGPGSHTEAFF. CDR3 bases: TGCAGTGCTAGAGGCCCAGGGTCCCACACTGAAGCTTTCTTT.